The rows below give T cell receptor beta chains drawn from one sample of a study of blood T cells in healthy people across ages. TCRdb itself ran the 5' RACE reads through MiXCR, one entry per CDR3 protein. The sample consists of approximately 800,000 distinct CDR3 sequences, 36% of them appearing once. The material sequenced was blood. The receptors stem from a man between 18 and 35 years old in good health. Both conserved end residues are part of each CDR3. Clone size is shown for a subset of rows, as once, few, many or a class of expanded clone.

CDR3aa: CASSIQAGTGSNEQYF; abundance: few; v_gene: TRBV7-6; j_gene: TRBJ2-7
CDR3aa: CASSGGQGVDEQYF; abundance: NA; v_gene: TRBV7-9; j_gene: TRBJ2-7
CDR3aa: CASSQEDGNNNEQFF; abundance: NA; v_gene: TRBV4-2; j_gene: TRBJ2-1
CDR3aa: CASSRTVGYGYTF; abundance: NA; v_gene: TRBV9; j_gene: TRBJ1-2
CDR3aa: CASSLALPPKLEQYF; abundance: NA; v_gene: TRBV7-2; j_gene: TRBJ2-7
CDR3aa: CATSRDTPTGGFTDTQYF; abundance: few; v_gene: TRBV15; j_gene: TRBJ2-3
CDR3aa: CSARDGEGHQPQHF; abundance: NA; v_gene: TRBV20-1; j_gene: TRBJ1-5
CDR3aa: CASSQVFLLASNEQYF; abundance: NA; v_gene: TRBV4-1; j_gene: TRBJ2-7
CDR3aa: CATSDPAGRHEQFF; abundance: NA; v_gene: TRBV24-1; j_gene: TRBJ2-1
CDR3aa: CASSVDPGDGAQYF; abundance: NA; v_gene: TRBV9; j_gene: TRBJ2-3
CDR3aa: CASSDRAPSEKLFF; abundance: few; v_gene: TRBV25-1; j_gene: TRBJ1-4
CDR3aa: CATSRELGEDTQYF; abundance: NA; v_gene: TRBV15; j_gene: TRBJ2-3
CDR3aa: CASSLLGQGAYGYTF; abundance: NA; v_gene: TRBV7-2; j_gene: TRBJ1-2
CDR3aa: CASSLRDKTQETQYF; abundance: NA; v_gene: TRBV13; j_gene: TRBJ2-5
CDR3aa: CASSLVISRVSKWNIQYF; abundance: many; v_gene: TRBV7-8; j_gene: TRBJ2-4
CDR3aa: CSAITGLAGNEQYF; abundance: NA; v_gene: TRBV20-1; j_gene: TRBJ2-5
CDR3aa: CASSPTLGRGYTF; abundance: many; v_gene: TRBV7-9; j_gene: TRBJ1-2
CDR3aa: CSVDPSSGGQETQYF; abundance: NA; v_gene: TRBV29-1; j_gene: TRBJ2-5
CDR3aa: CASTPGGLAAYNEQFF; abundance: NA; v_gene: TRBV12-3/TRBV12-4; j_gene: TRBJ2-1
CDR3aa: CASSSTSGQTQYF; abundance: few; v_gene: TRBV11-2; j_gene: TRBJ2-3
CDR3aa: CASSHDDRAYEQYF; abundance: NA; v_gene: TRBV7-9; j_gene: TRBJ2-7
CDR3aa: CASSLGQIEQYF; abundance: NA; v_gene: TRBV5-6; j_gene: TRBJ2-5
CDR3aa: CAGSSSGIPDTQYF; abundance: NA; v_gene: TRBV28; j_gene: TRBJ2-3
CDR3aa: CASSFGGGYPEQFF; abundance: few; v_gene: TRBV7-3; j_gene: TRBJ2-1
CDR3aa: CASSLGQGGIADTQYF; abundance: many; v_gene: TRBV5-1; j_gene: TRBJ2-3
CDR3aa: CANSQEWGPDTQYF; abundance: once; v_gene: TRBV3-1; j_gene: TRBJ2-3
CDR3aa: CASSQEPVDNSPLHF; abundance: few; v_gene: TRBV4-1; j_gene: TRBJ1-6
CDR3aa: CAISEFRQGGYTF; abundance: NA; v_gene: TRBV10-3; j_gene: TRBJ1-2
CDR3aa: CASSPRQARTDQETQYF; abundance: NA; v_gene: TRBV9; j_gene: TRBJ2-5
CDR3aa: CASSPRQETQYF; abundance: many; v_gene: TRBV27; j_gene: TRBJ2-5
CDR3aa: CSACREFDNSPLHF; abundance: NA; v_gene: TRBV20-1; j_gene: TRBJ1-6
CDR3aa: CSVKEATDGSVSTDTQYF; abundance: NA; v_gene: TRBV29-1; j_gene: TRBJ2-3
CDR3aa: CASSQDESTDTQYF; abundance: many; v_gene: TRBV4-2; j_gene: TRBJ2-3
CDR3aa: CSAGRPLGYNEQFF; abundance: once; v_gene: TRBV20-1; j_gene: TRBJ2-1
CDR3aa: CSARGGRRDQETQYF; abundance: few; v_gene: TRBV20-1; j_gene: TRBJ2-5
CDR3aa: CSVEVPAPRGNEQFF; abundance: NA; v_gene: TRBV29-1; j_gene: TRBJ2-1
CDR3aa: CASSLGLGINEQFF; abundance: few; v_gene: TRBV14; j_gene: TRBJ2-1
CDR3aa: CAISGLDSKPPRETQYF; abundance: once; v_gene: TRBV10-3; j_gene: NA
CDR3aa: CASSPGGTQYEQYF; abundance: few; v_gene: TRBV18; j_gene: TRBJ2-7
CDR3aa: CSVTPWDGTSTDTQYF; abundance: NA; v_gene: TRBV29-1; j_gene: TRBJ2-3